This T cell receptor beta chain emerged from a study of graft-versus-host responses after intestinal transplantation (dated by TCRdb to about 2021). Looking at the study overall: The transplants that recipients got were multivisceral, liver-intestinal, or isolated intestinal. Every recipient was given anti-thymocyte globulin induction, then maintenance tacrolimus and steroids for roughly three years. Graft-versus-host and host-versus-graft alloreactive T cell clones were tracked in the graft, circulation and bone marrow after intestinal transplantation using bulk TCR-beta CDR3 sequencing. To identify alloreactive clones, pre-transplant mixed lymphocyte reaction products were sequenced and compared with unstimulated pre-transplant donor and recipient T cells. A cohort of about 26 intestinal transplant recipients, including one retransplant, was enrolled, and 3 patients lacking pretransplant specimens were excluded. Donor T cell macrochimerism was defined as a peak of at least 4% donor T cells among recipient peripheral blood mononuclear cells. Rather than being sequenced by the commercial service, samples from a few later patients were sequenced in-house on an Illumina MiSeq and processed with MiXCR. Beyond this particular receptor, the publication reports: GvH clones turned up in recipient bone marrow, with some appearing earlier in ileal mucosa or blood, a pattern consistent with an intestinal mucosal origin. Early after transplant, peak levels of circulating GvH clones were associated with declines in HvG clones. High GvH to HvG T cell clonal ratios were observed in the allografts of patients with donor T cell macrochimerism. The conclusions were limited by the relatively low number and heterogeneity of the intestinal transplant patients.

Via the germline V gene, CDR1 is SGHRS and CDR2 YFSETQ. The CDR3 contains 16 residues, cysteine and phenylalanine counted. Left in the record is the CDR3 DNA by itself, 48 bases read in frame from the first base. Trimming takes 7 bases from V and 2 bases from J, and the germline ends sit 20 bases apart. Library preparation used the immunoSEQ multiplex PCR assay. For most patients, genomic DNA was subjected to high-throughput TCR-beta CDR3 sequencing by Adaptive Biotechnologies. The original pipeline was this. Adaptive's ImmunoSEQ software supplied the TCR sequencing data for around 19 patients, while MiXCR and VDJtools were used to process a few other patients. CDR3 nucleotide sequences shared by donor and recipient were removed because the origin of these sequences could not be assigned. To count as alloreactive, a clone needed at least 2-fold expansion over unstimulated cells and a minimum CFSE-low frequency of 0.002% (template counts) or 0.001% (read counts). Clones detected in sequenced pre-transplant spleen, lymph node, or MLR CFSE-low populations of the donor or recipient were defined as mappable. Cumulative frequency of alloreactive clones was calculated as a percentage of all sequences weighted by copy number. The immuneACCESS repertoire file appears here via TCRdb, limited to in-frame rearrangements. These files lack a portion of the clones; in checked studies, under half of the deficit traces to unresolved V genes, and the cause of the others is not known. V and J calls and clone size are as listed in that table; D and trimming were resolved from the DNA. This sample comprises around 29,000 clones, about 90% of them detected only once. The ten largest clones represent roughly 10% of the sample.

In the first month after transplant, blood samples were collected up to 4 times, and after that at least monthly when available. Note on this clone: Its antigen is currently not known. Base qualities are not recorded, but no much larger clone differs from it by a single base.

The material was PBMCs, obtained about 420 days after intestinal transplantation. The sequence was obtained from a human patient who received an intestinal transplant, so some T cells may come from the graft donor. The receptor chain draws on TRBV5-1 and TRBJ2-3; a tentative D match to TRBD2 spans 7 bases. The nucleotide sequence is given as TGCGCCAGCGGACTAAGGGGGAGGGCCCTCACAGATACGCAGTATTTT. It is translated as CASGLRGRALTDTQYF. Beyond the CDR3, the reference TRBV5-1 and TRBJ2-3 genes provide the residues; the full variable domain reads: KAGVTQTPRYLIKTRGQQVTLSCSPISGHRSVSWYQQTPGQGLQFLFEYFSETQRNKGNFPGRFSGRQFSNSRSEMNVSTLELGDSALYLCASGLRGRALTDTQYFGPGTRLTVL.